The entry below gives a single T cell receptor (beta chain) sequence along with its context. This entry is derived from a study of T cell changes during pregnancy in multiple sclerosis. Trimming shortened V by 5 bases and J by 2 bases, and 12 bases separated the two germline ends. There are 14 residues in the CDR3. Germline CDR1 SNHLY, CDR2 FYNNEI. Produced via immunoSEQ multiplex PCR; TCRdb's table is partial and in-frame only. The sample lists approximately 40,000 clones, 75% to 95% occurring once. The rearrangement links TRBV2 to TRBJ1-1; D is perhaps TRBD1 (5 bases). The receptor comes from a female donor with multiple sclerosis, enrolled in a pregnancy study. Here the sequenced sample was CD8+ T cells from peripheral blood mononuclear cells, taken after pregnancy. CDR3 DNA sequence: TGTGCCAGCAGTAATGACAGAGATAACACTGAAGCTTTCTTT. Its translation is CASSNDRDNTEAFF.